This T cell receptor (beta chain) was sequenced in a study of identical twins. General study points: Out-of-frame alpha sequences shared by twins were enriched for low generation probability.

TCRdb re-derived calls from the 5' RACE reads in MiXCR, one entry per CDR3 protein. This sample carries fewer than 500,000 distinct CDR3 sequences, roughly an eighth of them seen once, and the ten largest clones take approximately 0.9%. CDR3 length: 17 amino acids. In germline, CDR1 is SGHKS, CDR2 YYEKEE (reference sequence). The J segment lost 3 bases and the V segment lost 4 bases, leaving 14 bases of the junction unmatched. This clonotype was detected a few times. Antigen specificity is unknown. These data also featured in a second study, about yellow fever vaccine responses in identical twins.

The sample consisted of CD4+ T cells sorted from blood. V usage is TRBV5-5 and J usage is TRBJ2-7; TRBD2 matches at 9 bases. The clonotype comes from a woman under 30 in good health. CDR3 nucleotides: TGTGCCAGCAGCCTGGGACTAGCTTCGTTCGGAGGCTACGAGCAGTACTTC. It encodes CASSLGLASFGGYEQYF.